These 27 T cell receptor beta chains came from one sample sequenced in a study of T cell repertoires and HLA-DP antigens. What these receptors recognize is not known. The table came from immunoSEQ multiplex PCR; TCRdb's copy has only in-frame clones and leaves some out. The profile covers more than 90,000 clones, with more than 85% appearing a single time and over 0.25% taken by the ten largest. Material: CD4+ T cells from PBMCs. The origin of the receptors is a woman younger than 30 in good health and CMV-seronegative.

The chain combines TRBV27 with TRBJ2-5, with TRBD2 matching 8 bases. Germline values: CDR1 MNHEY, CDR2 SMNVEV (reference sequence). V trimming: 5 bases; J trimming: 6 bases; junction bases outside the gene matches: 20. The CDR3 is made up of 18 amino acids. For the CDR3, the DNA is TGTGCCAGCAGTAACGGGCCGGGGCTAGCGGGCCTCGGCAAGACCCAGTACTTC. It specifies CASSNGPGLAGLGKTQYF.

The chain's CDR3 is CASSLRPGGLETQYF. The CDR3 coding sequence is TGTGCCAGCAGCCTGCGGCCAGGGGGGTTAGAGACCCAGTACTTC. The chain carries TRBV7-2 and TRBJ2-5, with D possibly TRBD1 on 7 matching bases. Germline CDR1 reads SGHTA; CDR2 reads FQGNSA. This CDR3 contains 15 residues. V was clipped by 5 bases and J by 4 bases, with 17 bases between them.

The chain is built from TRBV2 and TRBJ2-1; the match to TRBD2 covers 13 bases. Germline assignment: CDR1 SNHLY and CDR2 FYNNEI. V was clipped by 6 bases and J by 15 bases; unmatched bases: 11. The CDR3 loop spans 14 amino acids. This chain's CDR3 is CASRPGLAGRGLFF. The CDR3 region has the DNA TGTGCCAGCAGGCCGGGACTAGCGGGGAGGGGACTGTTCTTC.

V gene TRBV10-3 combines with J gene TRBJ2-7, with D unresolved. The V gene's germline CDR1 is ENHRY and CDR2 SYGVKD. V was clipped by 6 bases and J by 1 base, with 4 bases between them. The CDR3 extends over 11 amino acids. The CDR3, as DNA: TGTGCCATCAGCACTTCCTACGAGCAGTACTTC. This encodes CAISTSYEQYF.

The chain uses TRBV19 and TRBJ1-5, with D unresolved. Germline V gene sequence: CDR1 LNHDA, CDR2 SQIVND (reference sequence). The CDR3 sequence is 16 residues long. The V end lost 7 bases, the J end lost 0 bases, and 16 bases lay between the germline ends. The CDR3 reads CASTPGRGVSNQPQHF. In DNA, the CDR3 is TGTGCCAGTACCCCAGGCCGGGGTGTTAGCAATCAGCCCCAGCATTTT.

The chain couples TRBV19 to TRBJ1-4; the match to TRBD1 covers 7 bases. V was clipped by 2 bases and J by 4 bases; unmatched bases: 1. There are 14 residues in the CDR3. Germline V gene sequence: CDR1 LNHDA, CDR2 SQIVND (reference sequence). The CDR3: CASSINRGNEKLFF. The CDR3 DNA sequence: TGTGCCAGTAGTATAAACAGGGGTAATGAAAAACTGTTTTTT.

The chain has TRBV28 and TRBJ2-1; D is possibly TRBD2 (6 bases). This CDR3 is 16 amino acids long. From germline, CDR1 is MDHEN and CDR2 SYDVKM. V lost 7 bases and J lost 6, with 22 bases in between. CDR3 coding DNA: TGTGCCAGCACCCCGTGGGGGGTGGGAGCTCGCAATGAGCAGTTCTTC. This gives the protein CASTPWGVGARNEQFF. Variable domain in full (rest from reference TRBV28 and TRBJ2-1): DVKVTQSSRYLVKRTGEKVFLECVQDMDHENMFWYRQDPGLGLRLIYFSYDVKMKEKGDIPEGYSVSREKKERFSLILESASTNQTSMYLCASTPWGVGARNEQFFGPGTRLTVL.

This chain joins TRBV6-6 and TRBJ1-2; no firm D call. V lost 6 bases and J 7 bases, leaving 9 bases between the germline ends. From germline, CDR1 is MNHNY and CDR2 SVGAGI (reference sequence). The CDR3 has 11 amino acids. CDR3 nucleotides: TGTGCCAGCAGCACACGTCCTGGCTACACCTTC. Protein product: CASSTRPGYTF.

A single count supports this clone. The chain carries TRBV4-1 and TRBJ2-7; tentatively, D is TRBD1 (5 bases). Between the trimmed V and J ends, which lost 5 bases and 2 bases, there was a span of 16 bases. The CDR3 runs 15 residues. Germline CDR1 MGHRA, CDR2 YSYEKL. The chain's CDR3 is CASSDRTGPPYEQYF. The CDR3 DNA sequence: TGCGCCAGCAGCGATCGAACAGGACCCCCCTACGAGCAGTACTTC.

The chain carries TRBV19 and TRBJ1-4; perhaps TRBD1 as D (5 bases). V was cut by 3 bases and J by 8 bases, with 10 bases left in between. This CDR3 has 13 amino acids. Germline loops: CDR1 LNHDA, CDR2 SQIVND (reference sequence). The CDR3 region is CASSMRDREKLFF. In nucleotides, the CDR3 is TGTGCCAGTAGTATGAGGGACCGGGAAAAACTGTTTTTT.

V gene TRBV6-6 combines with J gene TRBJ1-5; 9 bases map to TRBD1. The CDR3 sequence is 16 residues long. V lost 4 bases, J lost 4 bases, and 8 bases stayed unmatched. In germline, CDR1 is MNHNY, CDR2 SVGAGI (reference sequence). The CDR3 reads CASSLAQGQGNQPQHF. The DNA for the CDR3 is TGTGCCAGCAGTTTGGCCCAGGGACAGGGAAATCAGCCCCAGCATTTT.

This rearrangement joins TRBV7-9 to TRBJ1-2, with 11 bases matching TRBD1. Losses at the gene ends were 5 bases for V and 8 bases for J; bases not matched to a gene: 7. The CDR3 is made up of 14 amino acids. CDR1 is SEHNR and CDR2 is FQNEAQ in the germline V gene (reference sequence). The CDR3 loop reads CASSPDGTGGGYTF. In DNA, the CDR3 is TGTGCCAGCAGCCCCGATGGGACAGGGGGAGGCTACACCTTC.

This clone appeared a single time. The chain recombines TRBV10-3 with TRBJ1-3; D not resolved. V was pared by 1 base and J by 0 bases, with 10 bases between. Germline CDR1 reads ENHRY; CDR2 reads SYGVKD. The CDR3 contains 16 residues. CDR3 coding DNA: TGTGCCATCAGTGAGTACTCCAGCAGCTCTGGAAACACCATATATTTT. Translation gives CAISEYSSSSGNTIYF.

This clone was counted a single time. The chain employs TRBV4-3 and TRBJ1-1; D gene unclear. This CDR3 comprises 15 residues. Germline CDR1 LGHNA, CDR2 YSLEER. V was trimmed by 0 bases and J by 4 bases, leaving 12 bases between them. CDR3 region: CASSQETGLGTEAFF. The DNA of the CDR3 is TGCGCCAGCAGCCAAGAAACGGGCCTGGGCACTGAAGCTTTCTTT.

The chain recombines TRBV2 with TRBJ2-7, with D perhaps matching TRBD1 (5 bases). V was pared by 10 bases and J by 0 bases, with 13 bases between. The germline V gene encodes CDR1 SNHLY and CDR2 FYNNEI. The CDR3 has 13 residues. In nucleotides, the CDR3 is TGTGCCACCTCCTCAGGGTACTCCTACGAGCAGTACTTC. Residues: CATSSGYSYEQYF.

This chain connects TRBV11-1 to TRBJ2-1; 7 positions match TRBD1. V trimming: 5 bases; J trimming: 5 bases; junction bases outside the gene matches: 6. Germline V CDR1 and CDR2: SGHAT, FQDESV (reference sequence). This CDR3 has 14 amino acids. CDR3 amino acids: CASSPTGQDNEQFF. The CDR3, as DNA: TGTGCCAGCAGCCCCACCGGACAGGACAATGAGCAGTTCTTC.

The V call is TRBV5-3, the J call TRBJ1-1; perhaps TRBD1 as D (5 bases). TRBV5-3 is treated as an ORF (open reading frame) with a function not yet certain. Trimming removed 4 bases from V and 11 bases from J, with 18 bases in between. The CDR3 length is 13 residues. CDR3 nucleotide sequence: TGTGCCAGAAGCGCAGGGATTGTCTGGCGTGCTTTCTTT. Translated, it gives CARSAGIVWRAFF.

The J gene is TRBJ2-7, the V gene TRBV7-6, with 11 bases that match TRBD2. The CDR3 has 16 residues. The germline CDR1 and CDR2 sequences are SGHVS and FNYEAQ. J gave up 1 base and V 3 bases, and 5 bases lay outside the gene matches. The CDR3 loop is CASSLSGTSGSYEQYF. CDR3 nucleotides: TGTGCCAGCAGCTTGTCCGGGACTAGCGGTTCCTACGAGCAGTACTTC.

As DNA, the CDR3 is TGTGCCAGCAGCTTATCGGGTGGAAACACCATATATTTT. Encoded protein: CASSLSGGNTIYF. The chain is built from TRBV7-2 and TRBJ1-3; D ambiguous. V lost 2 bases, J lost 3 bases, and 5 bases lay in between. Germline V gene lookup returns CDR1 SGHTA and CDR2 FQGNSA. CDR3 length equals 13 residues. Full variable domain (rest looked up from reference TRBV7-2 and TRBJ1-3): GAGVSQSPSNKVTEKGKDVELRCDPISGHTALYWYRQSLGQGLEFLIYFQGNSAPDKSGLPSDRFSAERTGGSVSTLTIQRTQQEDSAVYLCASSLSGGNTIYFGEGSWLTVV.

The V gene is TRBV4-1, the J gene TRBJ1-6, with D possibly being TRBD1 (5 bases). Germline V gene data show CDR1 as MGHRA and CDR2 as YSYEKL. V gave up 2 bases and J gave up 9 bases, with 26 bases separating them. This CDR3 has 19 amino acids. This chain's CDR3 is CASSQFFLGVKGLVSPLHF. Written as DNA, the CDR3 is TGCGCCAGCAGCCAATTTTTCCTCGGGGTTAAGGGGTTAGTTTCACCCCTCCACTTT.

V is TRBV11-2 and J is TRBJ2-7, with 7 positions matching TRBD2. Germline CDR1 is SGHAT and CDR2 is FQNNGV. V was pared by 2 bases and J by 1 base, with 2 bases of the junction left unmatched. This CDR3 is 14 amino acids long. The CDR3 sequence is CASSLWGLSYEQYF. In DNA form, the CDR3 reads TGTGCCAGCAGCTTATGGGGACTATCCTACGAGCAGTACTTC. Variable domain in full (rest from reference TRBV11-2 and TRBJ2-7): EAGVAQSPRYKIIEKRQSVAFWCNPISGHATLYWYQQILGQGPKLLIQFQNNGVVDDSQLPKDRFSAERLKGVDSTLKIQPAKLEDSAVYLCASSLWGLSYEQYFGPGTRLTVT.

The rearrangement joins TRBV19 to TRBJ1-4; D may be TRBD1 (6 bases). Germline assignment: CDR1 LNHDA and CDR2 SQIVND (reference sequence). V dropped 2 bases and J dropped 12 bases, with 13 bases sitting between them. The CDR3 consists of 13 residues. The CDR3 loop reads CASSINPAGELFF. DNA for the CDR3: TGTGCCAGTAGTATAAACCCGGCAGGGGAACTGTTTTTT.

J is TRBJ2-7 and V is TRBV7-9, with 13 bases that match TRBD2. V lost 5 bases and J lost 6; bases outside the gene matches: 10. CDR3 length: 16 residues. The germline CDR1 and CDR2 sequences are SEHNR and FQNEAQ (reference sequence). The CDR3 bases are TGTGCCAGCAGCGGCCGACTAGCGGGAGGACGAGGCGAGCAGTACTTC. Its protein product is CASSGRLAGGRGEQYF.

V and J are TRBV9 and TRBJ2-1, with D perhaps matching TRBD1 (5 bases). Trimming shortened V by 0 bases and J by 10 bases, and 8 bases separated the two germline ends. This CDR3 region has 12 residues. The V gene's germline CDR1 is SGDLS and CDR2 YYNGEE. The CDR3 nucleotides read TGTGCCAGCAGCGTAGTCCAGGGCGAGCAGTTCTTC. This sequence encodes CASSVVQGEQFF. The whole variable domain, filled in from reference TRBV9 and TRBJ2-1, reads DSGVTQTPKHLITATGQRVTLRCSPRSGDLSVYWYQQSLDQGLQFLIQYYNGEERAKGNILERFSAQQFPDLHSELNLSSLELGDSALYFCASSVVQGEQFFGPGTRLTVL.

The rearrangement links TRBV18 to TRBJ2-5; perhaps D is TRBD1 or TRBD2 (5 bases each). This CDR3 has 15 amino acids. Germline values: CDR1 KGHSH, CDR2 LQKENI. The V and J ends lost 2 bases and 7 bases respectively, with 17 bases between them. The CDR3, as DNA: TGTGCCAGCTCACCAGGGACGGAACTTATCCGGACCCAGTACTTC. Translation gives CASSPGTELIRTQYF.

The V gene is TRBV14, the J gene TRBJ1-1, with D possibly TRBD1 on 5 matching bases. V lost 4 bases to trimming and J lost 0 bases, with 6 bases between them. CDR3 size: 13 residues. Germline V gene data show CDR1 as SGHDN and CDR2 as FVKESK. CDR3 coding DNA: TGTGCCAGCAGCCGGGGCATGAACACTGAAGCTTTCTTT. Amino acids: CASSRGMNTEAFF.

The V and J genes are TRBV19 and TRBJ1-2, with 7 bases matching TRBD1. V trimming: 3 bases; J trimming: 2 bases; junction bases outside the gene matches: 9. CDR1 LNHDA and CDR2 SQIVND come from the germline V gene (reference sequence). The CDR3 is 16 amino acids. CDR3 sequence: CASSMSLTGMNYGYTF. The CDR3 coding sequence is TGTGCCAGTAGTATGTCCCTGACAGGGATGAACTATGGCTACACCTTC.